One sample yielded the 9 T cell receptor beta chains listed below, sequenced in a study of human T cells and chemical hapten exposure. Time point in this sample: patch test 1, 2 weeks after DPC sensitization. The treatment was: therapeutic diphenylcyclopropenone sensitization with weekly scalp DPC. TCRdb reanalysed the RACE reads using MiXCR and keeps one entry per CDR3 protein. The table includes 60,000 to 80,000 distinct CDR3 sequences, around a third detected once. The sequences come from whole blood, collected in connection with sensitization to the hapten diphenylcyclopropenone (DPC). These receptors were taken from a man between 40 and 49 years old with alopecia areata. Some clones in this sample may be carry-over from other donors' samples.

J is TRBJ2-5 and V is TRBV6-5; 14 bases agree with TRBD2. The CDR3 sequence is 18 residues long. Unmatched junction bases numbered 17, after V lost 10 bases and J lost 4 bases. The germline V gene has CDR1 MNHEY and CDR2 SVGAGI. CDR3 sequence reads: CATWTSLTSGRARETQYF. The CDR3 DNA reads TGTGCCACCTGGACGTCCCTGACTAGCGGGAGGGCGCGAGAGACCCAGTACTTC.

The chain combines TRBV7-9 with TRBJ1-1, with D uncertain. The CDR3 has 12 amino acids. Trimming pared 5 bases from V and 4 bases from J, leaving 8 bases between. Germline CDR1 SEHNR, CDR2 FQNEAQ (reference sequence). The CDR3 region is CASSGRLTEAFF. CDR3 bases: TGTGCCAGCAGCGGACGGCTCACTGAAGCTTTCTTT.

This clonotype appeared a few times. The rearrangement joins TRBV6-2 or TRBV6-3 to TRBJ2-7; 14 nucleotides match TRBD2. From germline, CDR1 is MNHEY and CDR2 SVGEGT. Losses at the gene ends were 6 bases for V and 6 bases for J; bases not matched to a gene: 10. The CDR3 extends over 16 amino acids. CDR3 protein: CASSYNRLAGGGEQYF. CDR3 DNA: TGTGCCAGCAGCTACAACCGACTAGCGGGAGGGGGCGAGCAGTACTTC.

The chain couples TRBV30 to TRBJ2-2; 9 nucleotides agree with TRBD1. The V gene's germline CDR1 is GTSNPN and CDR2 SVGIG (reference sequence). This CDR3 has 14 amino acids. V was pared by 7 bases and J by 1 base, with 4 bases of the junction left unmatched. CDR3 bases: TGTGCCTCCCGGGGACAGGGGAACACCGGGGAGCTGTTTTTT. Translated: CASRGQGNTGELFF.

V and J are TRBV12-3 or TRBV12-4 and TRBJ2-1, with 7 bases matching TRBD2. This CDR3 has 14 residues. V was pared by 1 base and J by 5 bases, with 2 bases of the junction left unmatched. The CDR3 sequence: CASSLGGSNNEQFF. For the CDR3, the DNA is TGTGCCAGCAGTTTAGGCGGGAGCAACAATGAGCAGTTCTTC.

V and J are TRBV11-1 and TRBJ1-1; 9 nucleotides agree with TRBD1. The V segment lost 3 bases and the J segment 5 bases; nucleotides outside the gene matches: 4. Looked up from germline, CDR1 is SGHAT and CDR2 is FQDESV (reference sequence). The CDR3 length is 14 residues. This CDR3 reads CASSFGTGNTEAFF. As DNA, the CDR3 is TGTGCCAGCAGCTTCGGGACAGGGAATACTGAAGCTTTCTTT.

In its sample, this clonotype was seen a few times. The J gene is TRBJ2-4, the V gene TRBV28, with 9 positions matching TRBD1. Trimming removed 5 bases from V and 5 bases from J; junction bases left unmatched: 10. Germline values: CDR1 MDHEN, CDR2 SYDVKM. The CDR3 runs to 16 residues. The CDR3 reads CASSPRTDRGENIQYF. The CDR3 DNA follows: TGTGCCAGCAGTCCCAGGACCGACAGGGGGGAAAACATTCAGTACTTC.

J is TRBJ2-2 and V is TRBV12-3 or TRBV12-4; D uncertain. This CDR3 spans 13 amino acids. The germline V and J ends were trimmed by 0 bases and 4 bases, with 3 bases remaining between them. The CDR3 DNA is TGTGCCAGCAGTTTAGCGGGCACCGGGGAGCTGTTTTTT. It yields the protein CASSLAGTGELFF.

The rearrangement joins TRBV3-1 to TRBJ2-1; unclear D gene. V lost 4 bases and J lost 10, with 11 bases in between. The germline CDR1 and CDR2 sequences are LGHDT and YNNKEL (reference sequence). The CDR3 is 12 amino acids. This CDR3 reads CASSLLEEEQFF. CDR3 sequence (DNA): TGTGCCAGCAGCCTCCTAGAGGAGGAGCAGTTCTTC.